These T cell receptor beta chains were read from a single sample in a study of shared clonotypes between healthy human individuals. Clones were read by immunoSEQ multiplex PCR, and TCRdb kept only the in-frame ones, dropping some. The sample holds more than 2,000,000 clones, 85% to 95% seen once. Sequenced material: naive CD4+ T cells from PBMCs. The receptors derive from a man between 18 and 29 years old in good health. Some clones in this sample may be carry-over from other donors' samples. The CDR3 runs from the conserved cysteine through the conserved F or W. Fields, in order: D gene, V gene, J gene, clone size, CDR3 protein, CDR3 DNA. D genes are given only for firm matches. The listing skips clone size in some rows; elsewhere it reads once, few, many or a size class.

>TRBD2|TRBV28|TRBJ2-1|once
CASTPSGSGDEQFF
TGTGCCAGCACTCCGAGCGGGAGCGGGGATGAGCAGTTCTTC
>-|TRBV9|TRBJ2-3|-
CASSVVGSGTDTQYF
TGTGCCAGCAGCGTAGTAGGGTCTGGCACAGATACGCAGTATTTT
>-|TRBV29-1|TRBJ1-1|few
CSVYAAHMNTEAFF
TGCAGCGTTTACGCAGCCCACATGAACACTGAAGCTTTCTTT
>-|TRBV15|TRBJ2-2|-
CATSRDLGSGELFF
TGTGCCACCAGCAGAGATCTGGGGTCCGGGGAGCTGTTTTTT
>-|TRBV7-9|TRBJ2-1|-
CASSRRPRGSYNEQFF
TGTGCCAGCAGCCGTAGACCACGGGGCTCCTACAATGAGCAGTTCTTC
>TRBD2|TRBV28|TRBJ2-1|-
CASSVEGLAGDNEQFF
TGTGCCAGCAGCGTGGAGGGACTAGCGGGTGACAATGAGCAGTTCTTC
>-|TRBV28|TRBJ2-4|-
CASSFGGAAKNIQYF
TGTGCCAGCAGTTTTGGGGGCGCGGCCAAAAACATTCAGTACTTC
>-|TRBV28|TRBJ2-7|-
CASTDRAGLSYEQYF
TGTGCCAGCACCGACCGCGCGGGCCTCTCCTACGAGCAGTACTTC
>-|TRBV19|TRBJ2-2|-
CASSTALGRGTGELFF
TGTGCCAGTAGTACCGCACTAGGTCGAGGTACCGGGGAGCTGTTTTTT
>TRBD2|TRBV7-9|TRBJ2-3|-
CASSHLPGAGVADTQYF
TGTGCCAGCAGCCACCTCCCGGGAGCGGGAGTTGCAGATACGCAGTATTTT
>-|TRBV2|TRBJ2-2|-
CASVTANTGELFF
TGTGCCAGCGTCACAGCAAACACCGGGGAGCTGTTTTTT
>-|TRBV5-1|TRBJ2-7|-
CASSLPQVGGYEQYF
TGCGCCAGCAGCCTGCCCCAGGTGGGGGGCTACGAGCAGTACTTC
>-|TRBV25-1|TRBJ1-1|-
CASSEVGQFTEAFF
TGTGCCAGCAGTGAAGTCGGTCAGTTTACTGAAGCTTTCTTT
>-|TRBV18|TRBJ2-7|-
CASSLSGLSYEQYF
TGTGCCAGCTCACTTTCAGGATTGAGCTACGAGCAGTACTTC
>-|TRBV2|TRBJ2-5|-
CASRARWGAETQYF
TGTGCCAGCAGGGCAAGGTGGGGAGCGGAGACCCAGTACTTC
>-|TRBV19|TRBJ1-1|-
CASSIYRGSAEAFF
TGTGCCAGTAGTATATATAGGGGTAGTGCTGAAGCTTTCTTT
>-|TRBV7-2|TRBJ1-6|-
CASSLRANSPLHF
TGTGCCAGCAGCTTACGGGCCAATTCACCCCTCCACTTT
>-|TRBV18|TRBJ1-1|-
CASSPGIEAFF
TGTGCCAGCTCACCAGGGATTGAAGCTTTCTTT
>-|TRBV29-1|TRBJ1-2|-
CSVVGKYGYTF
TGCAGCGTTGTAGGGAAGTATGGCTACACCTTC
>-|TRBV11-3|TRBJ2-5|-
CASSLGSTRFQETQYF
TGTGCCAGCAGCTTAGGCTCAACTAGGTTCCAAGAGACCCAGTACTTC
>-|TRBV2|TRBJ1-1|-
CASSRGVNTEAFF
TGTGCCAGCAGCCGTGGGGTGAACACTGAAGCTTTCTTT
>-|TRBV6-5|TRBJ1-4|-
CASRSGSGTHEKLFF
TGTGCCAGCCGGAGTGGGTCAGGGACTCATGAAAAACTGTTTTTT
>-|TRBV10-3|TRBJ2-7|-
CAISESSWQAYTYEQYF
TGTGCCATCAGTGAGTCGTCGTGGCAGGCCTACACCTACGAGCAGTACTTC
>TRBD1|TRBV28|TRBJ1-5|-
CASSLLAGGDNWPQHF
TGTGCCAGCAGTTTATTGGCAGGGGGCGATAACTGGCCCCAGCATTTT
>-|TRBV15|TRBJ2-5|once
CATSRDDPGTYGEETQYF
TGTGCCACCAGCAGAGATGACCCCGGGACGTACGGGGAAGAGACCCAGTACTTC
>TRBD1|TRBV5-1|TRBJ2-7|-
CASSSGGTETYEQYF
TGCGCCAGCAGCTCGGGTGGGACAGAGACCTACGAGCAGTACTTC
>-|TRBV19|TRBJ1-5|-
CASSDTSDQPQHF
TGTGCCAGTAGCGATACGTCAGATCAGCCCCAGCATTTT
>-|TRBV6-1|TRBJ1-3|-
CASTGNTIYF
TGTGCCAGCACAGGAAACACCATATATTTT
>-|TRBV7-3|TRBJ2-7|-
CASSSERSGEQYF
TGTGCCAGCAGCTCCGAACGTAGTGGGGAGCAGTACTTC
>-|TRBV7-6|TRBJ2-7|-
CASSPITYEQYF
TGTGCCAGCAGCCCTATAACCTACGAGCAGTACTTC
>TRBD2|TRBV28|TRBJ2-7|-
CASTRGGSYEQYF
TGTGCCAGCACCCGCGGGGGCTCCTACGAGCAGTACTTC
>TRBD2|TRBV7-2|TRBJ2-5|-
CASRPGGSGTGETQYF
TGTGCCAGCAGACCGGGCGGGAGCGGGACGGGGGAGACCCAGTACTTC
>-|TRBV19|TRBJ1-4|once
CASSISATNEKLFF
TGTGCCAGTAGTATAAGTGCAACTAATGAAAAACTGTTTTTT
>-|TRBV11-1|TRBJ2-2|-
CASSLSELQGMAGELFF
TGTGCCAGCAGCTTAAGCGAGCTTCAGGGTATGGCCGGGGAGCTGTTTTTT